This T cell receptor (beta chain) originates from a study of blood T cells in healthy people across ages. Study findings and constraints: As age increased, TCR beta diversity per million T cells fell in a roughly linear fashion.

Next came a second PCR, run for about 7 to 12 cycles, which used a sample-barcoded 5' primer along with a J-beta primer mix. TCRdb reprocessed the 5' RACE reads via MiXCR and lists one record per CDR3 protein. Seen here are some 750,000 distinct CDR3 sequences, approximately 21% observed once, and the top ten hold roughly 22%. CDR1 is MGHRA and CDR2 is YSYEKL in the germline V gene. J lost 5 bases, V lost 0 bases, and 8 bases had no gene match. The CDR3 loop spans 16 amino acids. Concerning this clonotype itself: Its target is not known.

V is TRBV4-1 and J is TRBJ2-5; 8 nucleotides line up with TRBD2. This clonotype was obtained from a man in his 70s in good health. Sequences were obtained from blood. CDR3 loop: CASSQETSGLGETQYF. The CDR3 bases are TGCGCCAGCAGCCAAGAAACTAGCGGTTTGGGGGAGACCCAGTACTTC.